The 12 T cell receptor beta chains presented below share a single source sample, sequenced in a study of blood T cell repertoires in COVID-19. Using immunoSEQ multiplex PCR, the repertoire was profiled, and TCRdb retains in-frame clones only, with some absent. The table shows a few hundred thousand clones, with roughly four fifths occurring only once. Sequencing was carried out using peripheral blood. These receptor sequences come from a woman under 30 with acute or convalescent COVID-19.

V is TRBV6-5 and J is TRBJ2-1, with 9 bases identical to TRBD2. The J segment lost 6 bases and the V segment lost 2 bases, leaving 2 bases of the junction unmatched. CDR1 is MNHEY and CDR2 is SVGAGI in the germline V gene. The CDR3 runs to 14 residues. DNA of the CDR3: TGTGCCAGCAGTTACGGAGCGGGAGGCAATGAGCAGTTCTTC. Its translation: CASSYGAGGNEQFF.

The chain's CDR3 is CASSVGTSGRTNYEQYF. The CDR3 DNA follows: TGCGCCAGCAGCGTAGGGACTAGCGGACGAACTAACTACGAGCAGTACTTC. The rearrangement links TRBV5-1 to TRBJ2-7; 11 bases are shared with TRBD2. The CDR3 is 17 amino acids. The germline V gene has CDR1 SGHRS and CDR2 YFSETQ. J was trimmed by 3 bases and V by 4 bases; bases with no gene match: 12.

The CDR3 sequence is CASSLGQGVQETQYF. CDR3 bases: TGTGCCAGCTCACTGGGACAGGGGGTTCAAGAGACCCAGTACTTC. V is TRBV18 and J is TRBJ2-5; 11 nucleotides agree with TRBD1. The CDR3 is 15 residues long. Germline V gives CDR1 KGHSH, CDR2 LQKENI. Trimming at V came to 4 bases and at J to 2 bases, leaving 3 bases not matched to a gene.

The chain has TRBV16 and TRBJ1-1; weak D call: TRBD1 (5 bases). The V end was cut by 4 bases, the J end by 0 bases, with 12 bases between. There are 15 residues in the CDR3. The V gene's germline CDR1 is KGHSY and CDR2 FQNENV. This chain's CDR3 is CASSPRQTLNTEAFF. The CDR3 nucleotides read TGTGCCAGCAGCCCCCGACAGACCTTGAACACTGAAGCTTTCTTT.

With respect to this clone: The sample holds other DNA sequences that translate to the same CDR3. The chain is built from TRBV4-3 and TRBJ1-2, with 8 bases identical to TRBD1. This CDR3 has 15 amino acids. Trimming at V came to 6 bases and at J to 0 bases, leaving 6 bases not matched to a gene. In germline, CDR1 is LGHNA, CDR2 YSLEER. CDR3 in DNA: TGCGCCAGCAGTCTCGGGACAGGCGCTAACTATGGCTACACCTTC. It encodes CASSLGTGANYGYTF.

This clone has only a few counts. The rearrangement uses TRBV3-1 (or the pseudogene TRBV3-2) and TRBJ1-6; 7 positions match TRBD1. Germline CDR1 LGHDT, CDR2 YNNKEL (reference sequence). V dropped 4 bases and J dropped 6; count of bases not matched to a gene: 3. The CDR3 is made up of 14 amino acids. CDR3 loop: CASSLRDSNSPLHF. Written as DNA, the CDR3 is TGTGCCAGCAGCCTCCGGGACAGTAATTCACCCCTCCACTTT.

This clone was observed once. The V and J genes are TRBV2 and TRBJ2-1; the D is unclear. Germline CDR1 is SNHLY and CDR2 is FYNNEI. The CDR3 totals 16 residues. With 2 bases removed from V and 7 bases from J, the gap between germline ends came to 18 bases. The CDR3 protein is CASSEISGIVWNEQFF. As DNA, the CDR3 is TGTGCCAGCAGTGAAATCTCGGGTATAGTTTGGAATGAGCAGTTCTTC.

This clone was picked up one time. The rearrangement uses TRBV10-3 and TRBJ1-1, with a tentative D call TRBD1 (5 bases). The CDR3 sequence is 17 residues long. Germline V lookup: CDR1 ENHRY, CDR2 SYGVKD. V gave up 3 bases and J gave up 1 base, with 18 bases separating them. CDR3 nucleotides: TGTGCCATCAGTGATGGGGGGTTAGATGGTTCGAACACTGAAGCTTTCTTT. Translated, it gives CAISDGGLDGSNTEAFF.

This chain joins TRBV18 and TRBJ2-5; TRBD1 might be the D (5 bases). From germline, CDR1 is KGHSH and CDR2 LQKENI. Trimming shortened V by 1 base and J by 5 bases, and 11 bases separated the two germline ends. CDR3 size: 14 residues. The chain's CDR3 is CASSPQGPGETQYF. CDR3 DNA: TGTGCCAGCTCACCACAAGGCCCAGGGGAGACCCAGTACTTC.

In DNA, the CDR3 is TGTGCCAGCAGTTTCGATAGGACAGGGAGTATTAGGCTAGGCTCCTACAATGAGCAGTTCTTC. Its protein is CASSFDRTGSIRLGSYNEQFF. The chain links TRBV27 to TRBJ2-1; 8 positions agree with TRBD1. This CDR3 spans 21 amino acids. J lost 0 bases, V lost 3 bases, and 19 bases had no gene match. Germline-derived CDR1 and CDR2 are MNHEY and SMNVEV (reference sequence).

The chain links TRBV4-2 to TRBJ1-2; D is unclear. Trimming shortened V by 4 bases and J by 1 base, and 10 bases separated the two germline ends. CDR3 size: 14 residues. Germline loops: CDR1 LGHNA, CDR2 YNFKEQ. The chain's CDR3 is CASSPAVNNYGYTF. In DNA, the CDR3 is TGTGCCAGCAGCCCTGCAGTGAATAACTATGGCTACACCTTC.

Only one count was recorded for this clone. The chain carries TRBV9 and TRBJ2-1; possibly TRBD2 for D (6 bases). Germline loops: CDR1 SGDLS, CDR2 YYNGEE. CDR3 length: 15 amino acids. Trimming took off 0 bases at V and 6 bases at J, with 13 bases between the two ends. CDR3 sequence: CASSVVPGVGNEQFF. CDR3 nucleotides: TGTGCCAGCAGCGTAGTTCCGGGAGTGGGCAATGAGCAGTTCTTC.